A selection of T cell receptor beta chains follows, all from one sample in a study of regulatory T cells in long-lasting Graves disease. TCRdb independently ran MiXCR on the multiplex PCR reads; one entry per CDR3 protein. The sample contains about 430,000 distinct CDR3 sequences, approximately 15% of which appear only once. These sequences were also reported in another study, on T cells in Graves' hyperthyroidism and ophthalmopathy.

Here the sequenced sample was peripheral blood mononuclear cells (PBMCs), taken at new diagnosis, from a patient treated with antithyroid drugs. These receptors were taken from a woman between 35 and 50 years old with Graves disease. Both conserved end residues are part of each CDR3. The D gene is left open where the match is weak. Clone size is shown for a subset of rows, as once, few, many or a class of expanded clone.

clone_size: many; d_call: TRBD1; j_call: TRBJ1-2; v_call: TRBV7-2; cdr3_aa: CASSEGQGFVYGYTF; cdr3_nt: TGTGCCAGCAGCGAGGGACAGGGCTTTGTCTATGGCTACACCTTC
clone_size: -; d_call: -; j_call: TRBJ2-1; v_call: TRBV20-1; cdr3_aa: CSARGARQTGSGLEDPPNEQFF; cdr3_nt: TGCAGTGCTAGGGGGGCGAGGCAGACCGGTTCGGGGCTAGAAGATCCCCCAAATGAGCAGTTCTTC
clone_size: once; d_call: -; j_call: TRBJ2-7; v_call: TRBV6-1; cdr3_aa: CASIKHNRDTVWNEQYF; cdr3_nt: TGTGCCAGCATTAAACACAACCGGGACACCGTCTGGAACGAGCAGTACTTC
clone_size: -; d_call: TRBD1; j_call: TRBJ2-1; v_call: TRBV5-6; cdr3_aa: CASSPFGDRGFDEQFF; cdr3_nt: TGTGCCAGCAGCCCATTCGGGGACAGGGGGTTTGATGAGCAGTTCTTC
clone_size: many; d_call: -; j_call: TRBJ2-1; v_call: TRBV3-1; cdr3_aa: CASSQGTSYNEQFF; cdr3_nt: TGTGCCAGCAGCCAAGGGACTTCCTACAATGAGCAGTTCTTC
clone_size: many; d_call: TRBD1; j_call: TRBJ2-3; v_call: TRBV28; cdr3_aa: CASSGIGQGAEDTQYF; cdr3_nt: TGTGCCAGCAGTGGGATTGGACAGGGGGCAGAAGATACGCAGTATTTT
clone_size: -; d_call: TRBD1; j_call: TRBJ1-5; v_call: TRBV9; cdr3_aa: CASSAVTGGGNQPQHF; cdr3_nt: TGTGCCAGCAGCGCCGTGACAGGGGGAGGCAATCAGCCCCAGCATTTT
clone_size: many; d_call: -; j_call: TRBJ2-3; v_call: TRBV12-3/TRBV12-4; cdr3_aa: CASSFGTFSTDTQYF; cdr3_nt: TGTGCCAGCAGTTTCGGGACTTTTAGCACAGATACGCAGTATTTT
clone_size: -; d_call: TRBD1; j_call: TRBJ2-3; v_call: TRBV18; cdr3_aa: CASSCLGQGLQYF; cdr3_nt: TGTGCCAGCTCATGTCTCGGACAGGGACTCCAGTATTTT
clone_size: many; d_call: -; j_call: TRBJ1-3; v_call: TRBV19; cdr3_aa: CASSIDRSSGNTIYF; cdr3_nt: TGTGCCAGTAGTATAGATCGCAGCTCTGGAAACACCATATATTTT
clone_size: few; d_call: TRBD2; j_call: TRBJ2-3; v_call: TRBV6-1; cdr3_aa: CATRGLTEKAYTQYF; cdr3_nt: TGTGCGACAAGGGGACTAACAGAAAAGGCATATACGCAGTATTTT
clone_size: few; d_call: -; j_call: TRBJ2-7; v_call: TRBV20-1; cdr3_aa: CSATSGTLASYEQYF; cdr3_nt: TGCAGTGCTACCTCGGGGACTCTCGCCTCCTACGAGCAGTACTTC
clone_size: few; d_call: TRBD1; j_call: TRBJ1-1; v_call: TRBV19; cdr3_aa: CASTTRQGAEAFF; cdr3_nt: TGTGCCAGTACCACTCGACAGGGGGCAGAAGCTTTCTTT